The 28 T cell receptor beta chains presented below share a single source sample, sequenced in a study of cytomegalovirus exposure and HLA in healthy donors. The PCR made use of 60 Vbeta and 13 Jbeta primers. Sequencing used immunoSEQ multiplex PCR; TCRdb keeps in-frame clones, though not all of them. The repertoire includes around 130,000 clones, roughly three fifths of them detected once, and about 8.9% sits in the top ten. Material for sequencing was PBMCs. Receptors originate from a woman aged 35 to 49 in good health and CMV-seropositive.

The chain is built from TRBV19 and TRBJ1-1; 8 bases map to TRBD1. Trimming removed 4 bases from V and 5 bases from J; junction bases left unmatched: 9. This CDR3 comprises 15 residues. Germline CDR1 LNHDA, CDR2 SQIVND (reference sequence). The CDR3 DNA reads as TGTGCCAGTAGTACAATAGGACAGGGAAGGACTGAAGCTTTCTTT. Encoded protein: CASSTIGQGRTEAFF.

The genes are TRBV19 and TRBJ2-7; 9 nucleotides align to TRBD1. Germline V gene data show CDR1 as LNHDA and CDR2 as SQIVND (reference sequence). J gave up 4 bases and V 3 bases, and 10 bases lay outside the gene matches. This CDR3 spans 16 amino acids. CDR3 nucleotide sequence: TGTGCCAGTAGTATCCCGGGACAGGGCGGAGAGTACGAGCAGTACTTC. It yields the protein CASSIPGQGGEYEQYF.

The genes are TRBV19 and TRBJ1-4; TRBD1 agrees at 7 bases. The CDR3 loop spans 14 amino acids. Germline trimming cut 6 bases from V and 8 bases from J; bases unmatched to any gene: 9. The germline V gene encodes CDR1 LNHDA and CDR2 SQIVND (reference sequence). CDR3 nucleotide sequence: TGTGCCAGTAGCCCGACAGGGTCTGGAGAAAAACTGTTTTTT. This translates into CASSPTGSGEKLFF. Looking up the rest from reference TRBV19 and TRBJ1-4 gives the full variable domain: DGGITQSPKYLFRKEGQNVTLSCEQNLNHDAMYWYRQDPGQGLRLIYYSQIVNDFQKGDIAEGYSVSREKKESFPLTVTSAQKNPTAFYLCASSPTGSGEKLFFGSGTQLSVL.

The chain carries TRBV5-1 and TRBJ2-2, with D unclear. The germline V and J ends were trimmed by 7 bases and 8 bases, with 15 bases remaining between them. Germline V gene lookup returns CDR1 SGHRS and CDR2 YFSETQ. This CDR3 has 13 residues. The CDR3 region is CASEYRNSGELFF. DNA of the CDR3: TGCGCCAGCGAATATAGAAATTCGGGGGAGCTGTTTTTT.

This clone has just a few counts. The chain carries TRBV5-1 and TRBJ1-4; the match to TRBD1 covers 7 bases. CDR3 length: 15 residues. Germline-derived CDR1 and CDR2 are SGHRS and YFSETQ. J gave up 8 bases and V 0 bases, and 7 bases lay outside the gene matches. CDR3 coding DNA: TGCGCCAGCAGCTTGGGGGGACAGCGAGGGGAAAAACTGTTTTTT. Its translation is CASSLGGQRGEKLFF.

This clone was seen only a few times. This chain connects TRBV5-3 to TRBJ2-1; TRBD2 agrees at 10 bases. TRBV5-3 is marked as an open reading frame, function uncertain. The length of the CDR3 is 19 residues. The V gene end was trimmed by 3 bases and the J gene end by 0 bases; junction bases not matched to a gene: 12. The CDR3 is CARSSGTSAGRSSYNEQFF. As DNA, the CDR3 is TGTGCCAGAAGCTCCGGGACTAGCGCCGGCCGTAGCTCCTACAATGAGCAGTTCTTC.

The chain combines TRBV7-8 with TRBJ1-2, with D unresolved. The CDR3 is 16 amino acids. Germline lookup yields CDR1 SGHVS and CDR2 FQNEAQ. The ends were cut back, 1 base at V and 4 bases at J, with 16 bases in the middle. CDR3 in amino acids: CASSLGFDTQAYGYTF. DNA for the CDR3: TGTGCCAGCAGCTTAGGGTTCGACACCCAGGCCTATGGCTACACCTTC.

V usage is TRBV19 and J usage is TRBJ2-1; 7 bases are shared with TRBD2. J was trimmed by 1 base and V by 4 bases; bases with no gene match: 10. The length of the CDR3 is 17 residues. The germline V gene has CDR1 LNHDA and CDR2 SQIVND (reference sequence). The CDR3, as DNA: TGTGCCAGTAGTAAACCCATGGGCGGGAGTTCCTACAATGAGCAGTTCTTC. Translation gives CASSKPMGGSSYNEQFF.

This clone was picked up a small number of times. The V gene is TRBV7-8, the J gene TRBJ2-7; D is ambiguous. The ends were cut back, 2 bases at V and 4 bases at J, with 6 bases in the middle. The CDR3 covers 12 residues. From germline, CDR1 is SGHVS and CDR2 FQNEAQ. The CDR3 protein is CASSLMSYEQYF. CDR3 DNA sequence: TGTGCCAGCAGCTTAATGTCTTACGAGCAGTACTTC. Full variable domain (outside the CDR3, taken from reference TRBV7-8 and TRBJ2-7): GAGVSQSPRYKVAKRGQDVALRCDPISGHVSLFWYQQALGQGPEFLTYFQNEAQLDKSGLPSDRFFAERPEGSVSTLKIQRTQQEDSAVYLCASSLMSYEQYFGPGTRLTVT.

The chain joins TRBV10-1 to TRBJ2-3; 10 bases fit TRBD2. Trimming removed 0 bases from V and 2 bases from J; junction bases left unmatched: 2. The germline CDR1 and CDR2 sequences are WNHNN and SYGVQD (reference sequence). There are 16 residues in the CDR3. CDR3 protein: CASSESAGGPTDTQYF. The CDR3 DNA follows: TGCGCCAGCAGTGAGTCAGCGGGAGGGCCCACAGATACGCAGTATTTT.

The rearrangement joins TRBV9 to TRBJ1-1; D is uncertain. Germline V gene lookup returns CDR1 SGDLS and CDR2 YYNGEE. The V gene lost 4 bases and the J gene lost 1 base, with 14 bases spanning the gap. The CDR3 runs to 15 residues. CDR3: CASSFLGSQNTEAFF. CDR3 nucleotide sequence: TGTGCCAGCAGCTTCTTGGGGAGTCAGAACACTGAAGCTTTCTTT. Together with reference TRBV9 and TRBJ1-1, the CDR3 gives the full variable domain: DSGVTQTPKHLITATGQRVTLRCSPRSGDLSVYWYQQSLDQGLQFLIQYYNGEERAKGNILERFSAQQFPDLHSELNLSSLELGDSALYFCASSFLGSQNTEAFFGQGTRLTVV.

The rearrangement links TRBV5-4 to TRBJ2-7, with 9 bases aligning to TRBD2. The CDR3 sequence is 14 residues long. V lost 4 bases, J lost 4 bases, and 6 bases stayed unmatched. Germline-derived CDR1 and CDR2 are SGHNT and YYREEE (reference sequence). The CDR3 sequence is CASSHSGRGYEQYF. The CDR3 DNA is TGTGCCAGCAGCCATAGCGGGAGAGGGTACGAGCAGTACTTC.

CDR3 sequence reads: CASSLDRRTSGAYEQYF. For the CDR3, the DNA is TGTGCCAGCAGCTTAGATCGTCGGACTAGCGGTGCCTACGAGCAGTACTTC. The V and J genes are TRBV11-3 and TRBJ2-7; 10 bases fit TRBD2. The V and J ends lost 0 bases and 2 bases, in that order; junction bases with no gene match: 7. Germline loops: CDR1 SGHNT, CDR2 YENEEA. The CDR3 has 17 amino acids.

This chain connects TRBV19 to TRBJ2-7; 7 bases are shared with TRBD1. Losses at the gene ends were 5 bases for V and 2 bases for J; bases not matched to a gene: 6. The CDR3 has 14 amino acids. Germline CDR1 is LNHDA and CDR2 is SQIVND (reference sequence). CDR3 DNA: TGTGCCAGTAGTTCCCGACAGGGAGCCTACGAGCAGTACTTC. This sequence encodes CASSSRQGAYEQYF.

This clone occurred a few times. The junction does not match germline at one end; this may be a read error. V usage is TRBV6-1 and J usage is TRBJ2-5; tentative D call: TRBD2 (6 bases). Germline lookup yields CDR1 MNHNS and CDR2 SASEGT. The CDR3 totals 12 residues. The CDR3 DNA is TGTGCCAGCAGCGCTCCCGGGGACTCCCTTGACTTC. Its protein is CASSAPGDSLDF.

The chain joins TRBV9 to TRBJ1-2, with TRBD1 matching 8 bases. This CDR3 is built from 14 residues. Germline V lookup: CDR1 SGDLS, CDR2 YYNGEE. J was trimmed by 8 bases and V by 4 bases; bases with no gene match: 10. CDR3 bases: TGTGCCAGCAGCCCGGGACAGGCTCTTCTGGGCTACACCTTC. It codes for CASSPGQALLGYTF.

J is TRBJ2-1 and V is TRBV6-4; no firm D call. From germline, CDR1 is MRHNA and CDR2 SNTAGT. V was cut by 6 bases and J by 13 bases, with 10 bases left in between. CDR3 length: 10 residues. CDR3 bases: TGTGCCAGCAGCCCCCAGGATCAGTTCTTC. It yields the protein CASSPQDQFF.

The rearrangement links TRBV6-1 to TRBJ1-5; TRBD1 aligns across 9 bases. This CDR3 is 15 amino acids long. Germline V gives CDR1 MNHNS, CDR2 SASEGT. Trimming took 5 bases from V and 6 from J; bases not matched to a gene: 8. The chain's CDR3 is CASSSATGGGQPQHF. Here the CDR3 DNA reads TGTGCCAGCAGTTCCGCAACAGGGGGCGGTCAGCCCCAGCATTTT.

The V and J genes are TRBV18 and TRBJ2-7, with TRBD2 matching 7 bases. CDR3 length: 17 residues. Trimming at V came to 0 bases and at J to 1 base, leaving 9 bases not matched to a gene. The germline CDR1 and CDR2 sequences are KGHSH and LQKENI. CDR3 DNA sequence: TGTGCCAGCTCACCACCGGTCGCGGGAGTCCGTTCCTACGAGCAGTACTTC. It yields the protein CASSPPVAGVRSYEQYF.

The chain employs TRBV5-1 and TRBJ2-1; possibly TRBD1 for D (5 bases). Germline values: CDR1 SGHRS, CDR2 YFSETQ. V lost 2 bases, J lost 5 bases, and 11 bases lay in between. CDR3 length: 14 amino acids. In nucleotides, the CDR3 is TGCGCCAGCAGCTTCCCAGGGCTAGACAATGAGCAGTTCTTC. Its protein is CASSFPGLDNEQFF.

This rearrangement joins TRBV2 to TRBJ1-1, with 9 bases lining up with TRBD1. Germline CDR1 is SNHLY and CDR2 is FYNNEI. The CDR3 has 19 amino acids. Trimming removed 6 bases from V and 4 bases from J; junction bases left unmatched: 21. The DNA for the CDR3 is TGTGCCAGCAGCGAAAAGTCCTTCCTCGCTCGGACAGGGGTCACTGAAGCTTTCTTT. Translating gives CASSEKSFLARTGVTEAFF.

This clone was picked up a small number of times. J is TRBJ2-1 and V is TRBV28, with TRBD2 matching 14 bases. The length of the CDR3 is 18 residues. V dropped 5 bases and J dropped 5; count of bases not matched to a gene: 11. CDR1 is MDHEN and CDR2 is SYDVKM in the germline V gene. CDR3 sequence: CASSLPGLAGEVNNEQFF. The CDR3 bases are TGTGCCAGCAGTCTACCGGGACTAGCGGGAGAGGTTAACAATGAGCAGTTCTTC. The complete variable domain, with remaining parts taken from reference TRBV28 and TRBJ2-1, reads DVKVTQSSRYLVKRTGEKVFLECVQDMDHENMFWYRQDPGLGLRLIYFSYDVKMKEKGDIPEGYSVSREKKERFSLILESASTNQTSMYLCASSLPGLAGEVNNEQFFGPGTRLTVL.

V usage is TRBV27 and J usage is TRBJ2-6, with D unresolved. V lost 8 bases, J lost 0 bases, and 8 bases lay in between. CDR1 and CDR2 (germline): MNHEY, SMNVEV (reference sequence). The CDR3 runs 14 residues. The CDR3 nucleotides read TGTGCCAGCCTTAGCTACTCTGGGGCCAACGTCCTGACTTTC. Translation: CASLSYSGANVLTF.

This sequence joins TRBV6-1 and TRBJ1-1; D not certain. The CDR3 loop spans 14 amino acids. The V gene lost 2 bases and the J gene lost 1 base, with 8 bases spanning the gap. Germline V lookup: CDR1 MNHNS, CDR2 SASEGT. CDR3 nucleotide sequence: TGTGCCAGCAGTGAACAAGAGGAGAACACTGAAGCTTTCTTT. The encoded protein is CASSEQEENTEAFF.

CDR3 nucleotide sequence: TGTGCCAGCAGCTTAAAGGGGGCGGGCGAGCAGTACTTC. This translates into CASSLKGAGEQYF. The gene calls are TRBV7-9 and TRBJ2-5; 7 bases map to TRBD1. The J call is in doubt because the DNA end fits TRBJ2-7 better. This CDR3 has 13 residues. Germline V CDR1 and CDR2: SEHNR, FQNEAQ (reference sequence).

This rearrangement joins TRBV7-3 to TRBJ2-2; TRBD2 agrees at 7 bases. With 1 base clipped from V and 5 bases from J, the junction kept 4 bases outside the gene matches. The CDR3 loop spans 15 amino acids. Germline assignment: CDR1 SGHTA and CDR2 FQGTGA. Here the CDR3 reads CASSLRGGWTGELFF. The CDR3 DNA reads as TGTGCCAGCAGCTTAAGGGGGGGGTGGACCGGGGAGCTGTTTTTT.

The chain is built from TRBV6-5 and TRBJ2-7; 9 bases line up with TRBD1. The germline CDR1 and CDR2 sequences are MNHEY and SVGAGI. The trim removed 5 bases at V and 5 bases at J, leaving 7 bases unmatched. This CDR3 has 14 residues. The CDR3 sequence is CASSGRDRVDEQYF. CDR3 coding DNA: TGTGCCAGCAGTGGCCGGGACAGGGTCGACGAGCAGTACTTC.

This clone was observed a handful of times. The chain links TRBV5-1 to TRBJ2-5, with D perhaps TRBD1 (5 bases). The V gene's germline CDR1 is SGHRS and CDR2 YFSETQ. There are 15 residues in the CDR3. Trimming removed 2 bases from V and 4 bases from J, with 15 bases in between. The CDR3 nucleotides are TGCGCCAGCAGCTTAAACGCAGGGATGGGAGAGACCCAGTACTTC. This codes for CASSLNAGMGETQYF.